The 19 T cell receptor beta chains listed next were all sequenced from one sample in a study of blood T cell repertoires in COVID-19. Assay used: immunoSEQ multiplex PCR; TCRdb lists only in-frame clones, some missing. The repertoire holds 100,000 or so clones, approximately 93% seen once, with less than 2.5% in the top ten. The sequencing input was peripheral blood. The receptors come from a man aged 45-60 years with active COVID-19.

The rearrangement uses TRBV19 and TRBJ2-4, with D possibly being TRBD1 (6 bases). The V end was cut by 4 bases, the J end by 0 bases, with 13 bases between. CDR3 length equals 16 residues. The germline V gene encodes CDR1 LNHDA and CDR2 SQIVND (reference sequence). The CDR3 DNA reads as TGTGCCAGTAGTACTCGACAGGCGCTAGCCAAAAACATTCAGTACTTC. This encodes CASSTRQALAKNIQYF.

The CDR3: CASSGLTSGGPNEQYF. The CDR3 bases are TGTGCCAGCAGCGGATTGACTAGCGGGGGGCCGAACGAGCAGTACTTC. The J gene is TRBJ2-7, the V gene TRBV7-9; 13 nucleotides match TRBD2. CDR3 length: 16 residues. V was pared by 5 bases and J by 5 bases, with 9 bases of the junction left unmatched. Per germline, CDR1 SEHNR and CDR2 FQNEAQ (reference sequence).

This chain joins TRBV5-1 and TRBJ2-5, with 10 positions matching TRBD1. With 4 bases clipped from V and 1 base from J, the junction kept 4 bases outside the gene matches. Germline CDR1 and CDR2: SGHRS and YFSETQ. This CDR3 has 15 residues. The CDR3 sequence is CASSPGQGVQETQYF. CDR3 in DNA: TGCGCCAGCAGCCCAGGACAGGGGGTCCAAGAGACCCAGTACTTC.

This sequence joins TRBV7-6 and TRBJ1-3, with TRBD1 matching over 11 bases. The CDR3 covers 16 residues. The germline gives CDR1 SGHVS, CDR2 FNYEAQ. J gave up 2 bases and V 2 bases, and 2 bases lay outside the gene matches. The CDR3 nucleotides are TGTGCCAGCAGCTTAAGGGACAGGGGGACTGGAAACACCATATATTTT. Its protein is CASSLRDRGTGNTIYF.

The chain employs TRBV9 and TRBJ2-3; 7 bases align to TRBD2. The germline V gene encodes CDR1 SGDLS and CDR2 YYNGEE. V trimming: 4 bases; J trimming: 0 bases; junction bases outside the gene matches: 5. This CDR3 has 15 residues. As DNA, the CDR3 is TGTGCCAGCAGCCCCATAGCGGGCAGCACAGATACGCAGTATTTT. This sequence encodes CASSPIAGSTDTQYF.

This rearrangement joins TRBV9 to TRBJ2-3; D remains unclear. Trimming removed 3 bases from V and 0 bases from J, with 5 bases in between. Germline CDR1 SGDLS, CDR2 YYNGEE. CDR3 size: 13 residues. CDR3 protein: CASSAFSTDTQYF. CDR3 DNA sequence: TGTGCCAGCAGCGCTTTTAGCACAGATACGCAGTATTTT. Based on the CDR3 plus reference TRBV9 and TRBJ2-3, the full variable domain is DSGVTQTPKHLITATGQRVTLRCSPRSGDLSVYWYQQSLDQGLQFLIQYYNGEERAKGNILERFSAQQFPDLHSELNLSSLELGDSALYFCASSAFSTDTQYFGPGTRLTVL.

J is TRBJ2-7 and V is TRBV3-1 (or the pseudogene TRBV3-2); D perhaps matches TRBD2 (5 bases). Germline V gene lookup returns CDR1 LGHDT and CDR2 YNNKEL (reference sequence). V lost 1 base to trimming and J lost 12 bases, with 16 bases between them. The CDR3 spans 13 residues. The CDR3 region has the DNA TGTGCCAGCAGCCAAGGGAAAACGGGGAGTCCGTACTTC. Translation gives CASSQGKTGSPYF.

V and J are TRBV18 and TRBJ1-2; 9 positions agree with TRBD1. CDR1 and CDR2 from the germline V gene are KGHSH and LQKENI. Unmatched junction bases numbered 1, after V lost 0 bases and J lost 2 bases. This CDR3 has 15 residues. CDR3 nucleotide sequence: TGTGCCAGCTCACCACCGGGACAGGGAAACTATGGCTACACCTTC. Protein sequence: CASSPPGQGNYGYTF.

This sequence joins TRBV3-1 (or the pseudogene TRBV3-2) and TRBJ2-5; 8 positions match TRBD2. The germline gives CDR1 LGHDT, CDR2 YNNKEL (reference sequence). The CDR3 runs 13 residues. V was clipped by 11 bases and J by 4 bases; unmatched bases: 9. The CDR3 DNA reads TGTGCCGCCGGCGGGGGGAAAGGAGAGACCCAGTACTTC. This encodes CAAGGGKGETQYF.

V and J are TRBV5-1 and TRBJ2-1, with D uncertain. V was trimmed by 0 bases and J by 0 bases, leaving 4 bases between them. CDR3 size: 14 residues. Germline loops: CDR1 SGHRS, CDR2 YFSETQ. The CDR3 spells CASSLARSYNEQFF. In nucleotides, the CDR3 is TGCGCCAGCAGCTTGGCTCGCTCCTACAATGAGCAGTTCTTC.

This chain connects TRBV5-6 to TRBJ2-6, with 12 bases matching TRBD1. CDR3 length equals 17 residues. The V segment lost 4 bases and the J segment 4 bases; nucleotides outside the gene matches: 6. CDR1 is SGHDT and CDR2 is YYEEEE in the germline V gene. CDR3 residues: CASSTPGQGAGANVLTF. The DNA of the CDR3 is TGTGCCAGCAGCACCCCGGGACAGGGGGCCGGGGCCAACGTCCTGACTTTC.

The rearrangement uses TRBV9 and TRBJ1-2; 7 bases map to TRBD1. Germline lookup yields CDR1 SGDLS and CDR2 YYNGEE. CDR3 size: 15 residues. V was pared by 0 bases and J by 4 bases, with 6 bases of the junction left unmatched. CDR3 region: CASSVEVQGPYGYTF. CDR3 nucleotide sequence: TGTGCCAGCAGCGTAGAGGTACAGGGGCCCTATGGCTACACCTTC.

V is TRBV6-5 and J is TRBJ2-1, with TRBD1 identical over 11 bases. V shed 6 bases and J 7 bases; nucleotides not matched to a gene: 8. Germline V gives CDR1 MNHEY, CDR2 SVGAGI. The CDR3 contains 15 residues. CDR3 loop: CASSWDRGIPNEQFF. CDR3 nucleotides: TGTGCCAGCAGCTGGGACAGGGGGATCCCAAATGAGCAGTTCTTC.

The V and J genes are TRBV2 and TRBJ1-4; D unclear. Germline CDR1 and CDR2: SNHLY and FYNNEI. The ends were cut back, 5 bases at V and 8 bases at J, with 9 bases in the middle. This CDR3 is 12 amino acids long. The CDR3 coding sequence is TGTGCCAGCAGTTCCGGGAGGGAAAAACTGTTTTTT. It translates to CASSSGREKLFF.

The V gene is TRBV10-3, the J gene TRBJ1-2; D gene uncertain. The germline V gene encodes CDR1 ENHRY and CDR2 SYGVKD. CDR3 length equals 16 residues. V gave up 4 bases and J gave up 0 bases, with 15 bases separating them. CDR3 in amino acids: CAISGPQALANYGYTF. Written as DNA, the CDR3 is TGTGCCATCAGTGGACCCCAGGCTTTAGCTAACTATGGCTACACCTTC.

The chain is built from TRBV5-1 and TRBJ1-1; the D is unclear. The CDR3 sequence is 14 residues long. V gave up 4 bases and J gave up 1 base, with 11 bases separating them. Germline loops: CDR1 SGHRS, CDR2 YFSETQ. For the CDR3, the DNA is TGCGCCAGCAGCCCGGCGGCAGCGAACACTGAAGCTTTCTTT. This codes for CASSPAAANTEAFF.

The chain is built from TRBV21-1 and TRBJ2-2; the table's D call, TRBD2, was not checked against the DNA. TRBV21-1 is recorded as a pseudogene. The CDR3 extends over 15 amino acids. CDR3 sequence: CASSNIRRDTGELFF. The CDR3 nucleotides read TGTGCCAGCAGCAATATTAGGAGGGACACCGGGGAGCTGTTTTTT.

The gene calls are TRBV6-5 and TRBJ2-1, with a weak D call TRBD1 (5 bases). The CDR3 runs 12 residues. Deletions cut 6 bases from V and 6 bases from J, with 9 bases between. From germline, CDR1 is MNHEY and CDR2 SVGAGI. The CDR3: CASSRVGNEQFF. DNA for the CDR3: TGTGCCAGCAGCAGGGTTGGCAATGAGCAGTTCTTC.

J is TRBJ1-1 and V is TRBV6-5; unclear D gene. Deletions cut 0 bases from V and 2 bases from J, with 10 bases between. CDR1 is MNHEY, CDR2 SVGAGI, per germline. CDR3 length: 15 amino acids. CDR3 sequence: CASSYSNGGNTEAFF. CDR3 DNA sequence: TGTGCCAGCAGTTACTCGAATGGCGGTAACACTGAAGCTTTCTTT.